This passage covers 32 T cell receptor beta chains from one sample sequenced in a study of shared T cell receptors in the human thymus. Here immunoSEQ multiplex PCR was the method, and the copy in TCRdb shows in-frame clones only, minus some. The repertoire consists of about 660,000 clones, with approximately 88% occurring once and the leading ten covering 0.01%. The sample was also reused in another study, on human thymus T cells.

The sample taken for sequencing was thymocytes. These receptors all stem from a boy less than two years old with a congenital heart defect.

The gene calls are TRBV19 and TRBJ2-7; D gene unclear. This CDR3 has 13 amino acids. CDR1 and CDR2 (germline): LNHDA, SQIVND (reference sequence). V was cut by 3 bases and J by 2 bases, with 8 bases left in between. CDR3 sequence: CASSMAAAYEQYF. The CDR3 DNA reads as TGTGCCAGTAGTATGGCCGCTGCCTACGAGCAGTACTTC.

This sequence joins TRBV9 and TRBJ1-2; 12 bases align to TRBD1. The ends lost 0 bases at V and 7 bases at J; junction bases unmatched: 7. From germline, CDR1 is SGDLS and CDR2 YYNGEE. This CDR3 comprises 16 residues. CDR3 nucleotides: TGTGCCAGCAGCGTAGCCGGGACAGGGGGCGCGGTTGGCTACACCTTC. Amino acids: CASSVAGTGGAVGYTF.

V usage is TRBV7-9 and J usage is TRBJ1-1, with D tentatively TRBD1 (5 bases). V lost 5 bases and J lost 4, with 11 bases in between. The CDR3 totals 13 residues. Germline-derived CDR1 and CDR2 are SEHNR and FQNEAQ (reference sequence). The DNA for the CDR3 is TGTGCCAGCAGCGATGGGGGGGGCACTGAAGCTTTCTTT. Protein product: CASSDGGGTEAFF.

The chain couples TRBV19 to TRBJ2-7, with TRBD1 matching 7 bases. The CDR3 is 14 amino acids. Germline V lookup: CDR1 LNHDA, CDR2 SQIVND (reference sequence). V dropped 5 bases and J dropped 3; count of bases not matched to a gene: 7. CDR3 residues: CASSHKDRNYEQYF. The CDR3 DNA reads as TGTGCCAGTAGTCACAAGGACAGGAACTACGAGCAGTACTTC.

This chain uses TRBV4-1 with TRBJ2-7; TRBD2 matches at 13 bases. Germline values: CDR1 MGHRA, CDR2 YSYEKL. This CDR3 comprises 17 residues. V shed 5 bases, J shed 7 bases, and the junction held 14 bases outside the gene matches. The CDR3 loop reads CASSSRTSGSSRREQYF. CDR3 nucleotides: TGCGCCAGCAGCTCTCGGACTAGCGGGAGTTCTCGGCGGGAGCAGTACTTC.

J is TRBJ1-1 and V is TRBV5-4; 9 positions agree with TRBD1. The germline V gene encodes CDR1 SGHNT and CDR2 YYREEE (reference sequence). The V and J ends lost 4 bases and 1 base, in that order; junction bases with no gene match: 14. This CDR3 has 18 amino acids. CDR3 loop: CASSPLYGDRVGNTEAFF. The CDR3 DNA is TGTGCCAGCAGCCCCCTTTATGGGGACAGGGTGGGGAACACTGAAGCTTTCTTT.

The chain recombines TRBV7-9 with TRBJ1-5; 7 bases are a match to TRBD1. The CDR3 is 15 residues long. The V and J ends lost 1 base and 0 bases, in that order; junction bases with no gene match: 0. Germline assignment: CDR1 SEHNR and CDR2 FQNEAQ (reference sequence). The CDR3 DNA is TGTGCCAGCAGCTTAGGACAGGGTAGCAATCAGCCCCAGCATTTT. It translates to CASSLGQGSNQPQHF.

The chain is built from TRBV7-9 and TRBJ1-2, with 9 bases identical to TRBD1. The CDR3 contains 14 residues. With V trimmed by 3 bases and J by 6 bases, 5 bases remained unmatched. Germline CDR1 SEHNR, CDR2 FQNEAQ (reference sequence). DNA of the CDR3: TGTGCCAGCAGCTTCCGGGACAGGGATGATGGCTACACCTTC. Translation gives CASSFRDRDDGYTF.

The CDR3 bases are TGCAGCGTTGGGACAGGGAGCTATGGCTACACCTTC. Translation: CSVGTGSYGYTF. The rearrangement links TRBV29-1 to TRBJ1-2, with 8 bases that match TRBD1. Germline-derived CDR1 and CDR2 are SQVTM and ANQGSEA. After removal of 4 bases from V and 4 bases from J, the junction contained 2 bases not matched to a gene. This CDR3 spans 12 amino acids.

This clone was detected a few times. The rearrangement links TRBV5-6 to TRBJ1-2, with 9 bases that match TRBD1. The CDR3 has 15 residues. CDR1 SGHDT and CDR2 YYEEEE come from the germline V gene. Losses at the gene ends were 4 bases for V and 7 bases for J; bases not matched to a gene: 11. For the CDR3, the DNA is TGTGCCAGCAGCCCGGCGGGACAGGGAGGGTTTGGCTACACCTTC. This translates into CASSPAGQGGFGYTF.

J is TRBJ2-3 and V is TRBV7-2, with D perhaps matching TRBD2 (6 bases). CDR1 SGHTA and CDR2 FQGNSA come from the germline V gene. V gave up 3 bases and J gave up 0 bases, with 16 bases separating them. The CDR3 is made up of 17 amino acids. CDR3 residues: CASSFGPMTRSTDTQYF. The DNA for the CDR3 is TGTGCCAGCAGCTTTGGACCCATGACTAGGAGCACAGATACGCAGTATTTT.

The chain carries TRBV7-5 and TRBJ2-7; no DNA check was done on the table's D call, TRBD1. TRBV7-5 is a recognized pseudogene. The CDR3 extends over 13 amino acids. The CDR3 sequence: CARSLSRTYEQYF. The CDR3 bases are TGTGCCAGAAGCTTATCCAGAACCTACGAGCAGTACTTC.

The gene calls are TRBV27 and TRBJ2-3; the D is unclear. V was shortened by 5 bases and J by 4 bases, with 19 bases between the two germline ends. Per the germline V gene, CDR1 is MNHEY and CDR2 is SMNVEV (reference sequence). CDR3 length: 16 amino acids. The CDR3 region has the DNA TGTGCCAGCAGTCCTCTTGGTCATTCGGTCGCAGATACGCAGTATTTT. Residues: CASSPLGHSVADTQYF.

The V call is TRBV4-3, the J call TRBJ1-5, with 9 bases fitting TRBD1. The CDR3 is 18 residues long. Germline V gene data show CDR1 as LGHNA and CDR2 as YSLEER. The J segment lost 5 bases and the V segment lost 1 base, leaving 12 bases of the junction unmatched. The DNA of the CDR3 is TGCGCCAGCAGCCAAGCGAACCTCCGGGACAGGGTTTATCAGCCCCAGCATTTT. This translates into CASSQANLRDRVYQPQHF.

V and J are TRBV9 and TRBJ2-1, with 9 bases aligning to TRBD2. Losses at the gene ends were 0 bases for V and 3 bases for J; bases not matched to a gene: 7. From germline, CDR1 is SGDLS and CDR2 YYNGEE. The CDR3 contains 17 residues. The chain's CDR3 is CASSVVPSGVVYNEQFF. The CDR3 bases are TGTGCCAGCAGCGTAGTCCCTAGCGGGGTAGTCTACAATGAGCAGTTCTTC.

The V gene is TRBV6-5, the J gene TRBJ2-7, with 7 bases matching TRBD2. Germline-derived CDR1 and CDR2 are MNHEY and SVGAGI. CDR3 size: 14 residues. Trimming took 6 bases from V and 6 from J; bases not matched to a gene: 11. In DNA, the CDR3 is TGTGCCAGCAGAGGCATGGGCGGGAGAACCGAGCAGTACTTC. Its protein is CASRGMGGRTEQYF.

V usage is TRBV30 and J usage is TRBJ2-7; D perhaps matches TRBD1 (6 bases). Between the trimmed V and J ends, which lost 1 base and 6 bases, there was a span of 22 bases. There are 16 residues in the CDR3. In germline, CDR1 is GTSNPN, CDR2 SVGIG (reference sequence). The CDR3 DNA is TGTGCCTGGAGTGAAGCTACCGGGTCAGGGGATTGCGAGCAGTACTTC. This encodes CAWSEATGSGDCEQYF.

CDR3 in amino acids: CASSFSQPLDYTDTQYF. CDR3 sequence (DNA): TGTGCCAGCAGCTTCTCTCAGCCTCTGGACTACACAGATACGCAGTATTTT. The V call is TRBV7-8, the J call TRBJ2-3; D is possibly TRBD2 (6 bases). The germline V gene encodes CDR1 SGHVS and CDR2 FQNEAQ. CDR3 length equals 17 residues. V was pared by 3 bases and J by 2 bases, with 18 bases between.

V gene TRBV10-1 combines with J gene TRBJ2-1, with 13 nucleotides matching TRBD2. The CDR3 spans 16 residues. Germline CDR1 WNHNN, CDR2 SYGVQD (reference sequence). V lost 4 bases to trimming and J lost 9 bases; unmatched junction nucleotides: 9. The CDR3 loop reads CASSGPGLAGAGEQFF. CDR3 bases: TGCGCCAGCAGTGGCCCCGGACTAGCGGGAGCCGGTGAGCAGTTCTTC.

The chain has TRBV5-1 and TRBJ2-5; no firm D call. Between the trimmed V and J ends, which lost 0 bases and 2 bases, there was a span of 11 bases. Per germline, CDR1 SGHRS and CDR2 YFSETQ. The CDR3 loop spans 15 amino acids. The CDR3 here is CASSLGYLKQETQYF. Written as DNA, the CDR3 is TGCGCCAGCAGCTTGGGATATCTAAAACAAGAGACCCAGTACTTC.

The CDR3 sequence is CASSLRTGGIPYNEQFF. The CDR3 nucleotides are TGCGCCAGCAGCTTGCGTACGGGGGGTATACCGTACAATGAGCAGTTCTTC. The chain carries TRBV5-1 and TRBJ2-1; 7 bases map to TRBD2. Unmatched junction bases numbered 11, after V lost 1 base and J lost 4 bases. This CDR3 has 17 amino acids. Looked up from germline, CDR1 is SGHRS and CDR2 is YFSETQ.

This chain joins TRBV7-9 and TRBJ2-7; 10 positions agree with TRBD2. The V gene's germline CDR1 is SEHNR and CDR2 FQNEAQ (reference sequence). The V gene end was trimmed by 5 bases and the J gene end by 0 bases; junction bases not matched to a gene: 7. This CDR3 is built from 16 residues. As DNA, the CDR3 is TGTGCCAGCAGCGATACGACTAGCGGGCTCTCCTACGAGCAGTACTTC. Its translation is CASSDTTSGLSYEQYF.

The chain joins TRBV27 to TRBJ1-5; a weak D match, TRBD1 (5 bases). The germline CDR1 and CDR2 sequences are MNHEY and SMNVEV (reference sequence). Trimming pared 6 bases from V and 0 bases from J, leaving 15 bases between. This CDR3 has 16 residues. CDR3 loop: CASSPQGDHSNQPQHF. In DNA, the CDR3 is TGTGCCAGCAGCCCGCAAGGGGATCATAGCAATCAGCCCCAGCATTTT.

This rearrangement joins TRBV28 to TRBJ1-5, with TRBD1 matching 10 bases. Germline-derived CDR1 and CDR2 are MDHEN and SYDVKM. The CDR3 length is 16 residues. Losses at the gene ends were 4 bases for V and 1 base for J; bases not matched to a gene: 4. The CDR3 spells CASSSRTGGSNQPQHF. The CDR3 DNA follows: TGTGCCAGCAGTTCCCGGACAGGGGGAAGCAATCAGCCCCAGCATTTT.

V and J are TRBV27 and TRBJ2-7, with 10 bases fitting TRBD1. Germline V lookup: CDR1 MNHEY, CDR2 SMNVEV (reference sequence). V was clipped by 5 bases and J by 1 base; unmatched bases: 5. The CDR3 runs 15 residues. The CDR3 loop is CASSDPGQGSYEQYF. The DNA of the CDR3 is TGTGCCAGCAGTGATCCGGGACAGGGGTCCTACGAGCAGTACTTC.

This chain uses TRBV7-6 with TRBJ2-7, with D maybe TRBD2 (5 bases). Trimming took off 2 bases at V and 0 bases at J, with 8 bases between the two ends. The CDR3 totals 14 residues. Germline values: CDR1 SGHVS, CDR2 FNYEAQ. In DNA form, the CDR3 reads TGTGCCAGCAGCTTACGCGAGGGCTCCTACGAGCAGTACTTC. This sequence encodes CASSLREGSYEQYF.

The rearrangement uses TRBV5-6 and TRBJ2-2; 11 bases line up with TRBD1. V gave up 3 bases and J gave up 4 bases; unmatched junction bases: 5. There are 16 residues in the CDR3. The V gene's germline CDR1 is SGHDT and CDR2 YYEEEE. The CDR3 bases are TGTGCCAGCAGCTATTGGACAGGGGGCGGCACCGGGGAGCTGTTTTTT. Translating it yields CASSYWTGGGTGELFF.

This chain links TRBV7-9 with TRBJ2-1, with 9 bases matching TRBD1. The V and J ends lost 2 bases and 4 bases, in that order; junction bases with no gene match: 3. The CDR3 is made up of 15 amino acids. The germline V gene has CDR1 SEHNR and CDR2 FQNEAQ (reference sequence). The CDR3 DNA reads as TGTGCCAGCAGCTTACCCGGGACAGGGTACAATGAGCAGTTCTTC. Residues: CASSLPGTGYNEQFF.

The CDR3 DNA sequence: TGTGCCAGTAGTGCAGAGCGGGAGACGTACTTC. Translation gives CASSAERETYF. The V and J genes are TRBV19 and TRBJ2-7; 8 bases are a match to TRBD2. The J segment lost 12 bases and the V segment lost 5 bases, leaving 6 bases of the junction unmatched. From germline, CDR1 is LNHDA and CDR2 SQIVND (reference sequence). CDR3 length equals 11 residues.

The J gene is TRBJ2-1, the V gene TRBV4-3, with 8 bases identical to TRBD1. The CDR3 has 16 residues. Germline V gives CDR1 LGHNA, CDR2 YSLEER. The V and J ends lost 0 bases and 9 bases, in that order; junction bases with no gene match: 10. The CDR3 DNA reads TGCGCCAGCAGCCAAGATCCCCGGACAGGGAAGGGTGAGCAGTTCTTC. This codes for CASSQDPRTGKGEQFF.

The rearrangement uses TRBV28 and TRBJ2-3; D call uncertain. This CDR3 has 16 amino acids. V was clipped by 3 bases and J by 0 bases, with 13 bases between them. CDR1 and CDR2 from the germline V gene are MDHEN and SYDVKM. CDR3 region: CASSLRLNPSTDTQYF. The CDR3 DNA sequence: TGTGCCAGCAGTTTGAGGTTAAACCCTAGCACAGATACGCAGTATTTT.

CDR3 sequence: CASSLAPGLAGGRKEETQYF. The CDR3 region has the DNA TGTGCCAGCAGCTTAGCTCCGGGACTAGCGGGAGGTAGGAAAGAAGAGACCCAGTACTTC. The chain couples TRBV7-2 to TRBJ2-5; TRBD2 aligns across 15 bases. Looked up from germline, CDR1 is SGHTA and CDR2 is FQGNSA. The CDR3 is 20 amino acids. V lost 0 bases, J lost 3 bases, and 11 bases stayed unmatched.